This T cell receptor (beta chain) was observed in a study of T cells after yellow fever vaccination. TCRdb itself ran the 5' RACE reads through MiXCR, one entry per CDR3 protein. The sample carries roughly 120,000 distinct CDR3 sequences, about 7.2% recorded once. Study-wide results and caveats: Post-booster reappearance was seen for most primary-vaccination clones (about 96% CD4, around 90% CD8).

To note about this clonotype: The antigen is not known.

CDR3 length equals 17 residues. The V gene lost 2 bases and the J gene lost 1 base, with 15 bases spanning the gap. Per germline, CDR1 LGHDT and CDR2 YNNKEL (reference sequence). This sequence joins TRBV3-1 and TRBJ1-5; D gene unclear. This TCR was recovered from a man aged 18 to 30 who received the YFV17D yellow fever vaccine. The material was CD4+ T cells sorted from PBMCs, obtained 45 days after the first yellow fever vaccination. CDR3 in DNA: TGTGCCAGCAGCCAAACCTTTAGCGGGGTGAGCAATCAGCCCCAGCATTTT. Encoded protein: CASSQTFSGVSNQPQHF. The full variable domain, completed using reference TRBV3-1 and TRBJ1-5, is DTAVSQTPKYLVTQMGNDKSIKCEQNLGHDTMYWYKQDSKKFLKIMFSYNNKELIINETVPNRFSPKSPDKAHLNLHINSLELGDSAVYFCASSQTFSGVSNQPQHFGDGTRLSIL.